This entry lists 22 T cell receptor beta chains sequenced from one sample in a study of shared clonotypes between healthy human individuals. Clones were sequenced by immunoSEQ multiplex PCR, and TCRdb holds only the in-frame ones, with some missing. Among over a million clones listed, 78% were seen once. Sequencing was performed on memory CD4+ T cells from PBMCs. Sample subset: CD45RA-negative fraction. The receptors come from a man aged 18 to 30 in good health. Some clones in this sample may be carry-over from other donors' samples.

The genes are TRBV29-1 and TRBJ1-2; D remains unclear. CDR1 is SQVTM, CDR2 ANQGSEA, per germline. The CDR3 extends over 13 amino acids. V shed 0 bases and J shed 2 bases, with 7 bases lying between them. Written as DNA, the CDR3 is TGCAGCGTTGAAGACTTCTCAAACTATGGCTACACCTTC. This sequence encodes CSVEDFSNYGYTF.

The rearrangement links TRBV11-2 to TRBJ1-4; D unresolved. V lost 5 bases and J lost 2, with 9 bases in between. Germline lookup yields CDR1 SGHAT and CDR2 FQNNGV. The CDR3 sequence is 14 residues long. The CDR3 spells CASSRHSTNEKLFF. The CDR3 DNA reads as TGTGCCAGCAGCCGGCATTCGACTAATGAAAAACTGTTTTTT.

The V and J genes are TRBV4-1 and TRBJ1-5; no clear D. Germline V lookup: CDR1 MGHRA, CDR2 YSYEKL. The CDR3 sequence is 17 residues long. Trimming took off 0 bases at V and 5 bases at J, with 17 bases between the two ends. CDR3 nucleotide sequence: TGCGCCAGCAGCCAAGACCATACCGGGAGCAGTTATCAGCCCCAGCATTTT. Its protein is CASSQDHTGSSYQPQHF.

V and J are TRBV9 and TRBJ1-2; 11 nucleotides agree with TRBD1. Germline V lookup: CDR1 SGDLS, CDR2 YYNGEE. The CDR3 extends over 16 amino acids. The V and J ends lost 4 bases and 1 base, in that order; junction bases with no gene match: 6. CDR3 residues: CASSFGDRGDNYGYTF. Here the CDR3 DNA reads TGTGCCAGCAGCTTCGGGGACAGGGGGGATAACTATGGCTACACCTTC. The whole variable domain, remainder taken from reference TRBV9 and TRBJ1-2, is DSGVTQTPKHLITATGQRVTLRCSPRSGDLSVYWYQQSLDQGLQFLIQYYNGEERAKGNILERFSAQQFPDLHSELNLSSLELGDSALYFCASSFGDRGDNYGYTFGSGTRLTVV.

This chain uses TRBV5-8 with TRBJ1-2; D is undetermined. V was shortened by 2 bases and J by 4 bases, with 9 bases between the two germline ends. The CDR3 spans 13 residues. Germline lookup yields CDR1 SGHTS and CDR2 YDEGEE. The CDR3 DNA sequence: TGTGCCAGCAGCTTACAGCTTCTCTATGGCTACACCTTC. This encodes CASSLQLLYGYTF. Based on the CDR3 plus reference TRBV5-8 and TRBJ1-2, the full variable domain is EAGVTQSPTHLIKTRGQQATLRCSPISGHTSVYWYQQALGLGLQFLLWYDEGEERNRGNFPPRFSGRQFPNYSSELNVNALELEDSALYLCASSLQLLYGYTFGSGTRLTVV.

The chain is built from TRBV19 and TRBJ1-5; maybe TRBD1 (6 bases). Germline V gene data show CDR1 as LNHDA and CDR2 as SQIVND (reference sequence). CDR3 length: 14 amino acids. The V end lost 6 bases, the J end lost 4 bases, and 13 bases lay between the germline ends. This CDR3 reads CASSKDSFNQPQHF. CDR3 in DNA: TGTGCCAGTAGCAAGGACAGCTTTAATCAGCCCCAGCATTTT.

With respect to this clone: Other DNA sequences within the sample encode an identical CDR3. The chain is built from TRBV5-1 and TRBJ2-5; D possibly corresponds to TRBD1 (5 bases). V dropped 2 bases and J dropped 1 base, with 9 bases sitting between them. CDR1 and CDR2 (germline): SGHRS, YFSETQ. CDR3 size: 14 residues. For the CDR3, the DNA is TGCGCCAGCAGCTTTGGACATTCCCAAGAGACCCAGTACTTC. Translating it yields CASSFGHSQETQYF.

The V gene is TRBV27, the J gene TRBJ1-1, with a tentative D call TRBD1 (6 bases). Trimming removed 2 bases at V and 3 bases at J, with 7 bases between. This CDR3 is built from 13 residues. Germline-derived CDR1 and CDR2 are MNHEY and SMNVEV (reference sequence). The CDR3 sequence: CASSLGQYTEAFF. Written as DNA, the CDR3 is TGTGCCAGCAGTTTAGGACAGTACACTGAAGCTTTCTTT.

The chain joins TRBV7-2 to TRBJ2-1; D remains ambiguous. Trimming stripped 5 bases from V and 9 bases from J, with 11 bases between. In germline, CDR1 is SGHTA, CDR2 FQGNSA. The CDR3 is made up of 12 amino acids. Here the CDR3 reads CASSLGYSEQFF. The CDR3 coding sequence is TGTGCCAGCAGCCTAGGTTATTCTGAGCAGTTCTTC.

The J gene is TRBJ2-1, the V gene TRBV4-3, with 9 bases identical to TRBD1. The CDR3 loop spans 14 amino acids. Germline V gene data show CDR1 as LGHNA and CDR2 as YSLEER. Trimming cost V 4 bases and J 7 bases; bases outside gene matches: 5. In nucleotides, the CDR3 is TGCGCCAGCAGCCTACGGACAGGGGCTAATGAGCAGTTCTTC. It translates to CASSLRTGANEQFF.

DNA of the CDR3: TGCAGCGCCGAAAGGGACGCGACCACTGAAGCTTTCTTT. Translated: CSAERDATTEAFF. The V call is TRBV29-1, the J call TRBJ1-1; possible D gene TRBD1, 5 bases. The CDR3 is 13 residues long. V lost 7 bases and J lost 4, with 16 bases in between. Germline-derived CDR1 and CDR2 are SQVTM and ANQGSEA. The full variable domain, with the rest looked up from reference TRBV29-1 and TRBJ1-1, is SAVISQKPSRDICQRGTSLTIQCQVDSQVTMMFWYRQQPGQSLTLIATANQGSEATYESGFVIDKFPISRPNLTFSTLTVSNMSPEDSSIYLCSAERDATTEAFFGQGTRLTVV.

A note on this clone: Other DNA sequences within the sample encode an identical CDR3. The chain carries TRBV7-2 and TRBJ1-2, with 8 bases that match TRBD1. In germline, CDR1 is SGHTA, CDR2 FQGNSA. V shed 5 bases, J shed 4 bases, and the junction held 3 bases outside the gene matches. This CDR3 has 13 amino acids. CDR3 in DNA: TGTGCCAGCAGCCCCGGGACAGGCTATGGCTACACCTTC. Translating it yields CASSPGTGYGYTF.

As regards this clone: The same CDR3 also results from other DNA sequences found in this sample. V is TRBV6-5 and J is TRBJ1-1, with D hard to call. Trimming removed 0 bases from V and 0 bases from J, with 8 bases in between. The CDR3 is 15 residues long. Per germline, CDR1 MNHEY and CDR2 SVGAGI. CDR3 DNA sequence: TGTGCCAGCAGTTACTCGAGAGCTCTGAACACTGAAGCTTTCTTT. Encoded protein: CASSYSRALNTEAFF.

The chain uses TRBV18 and TRBJ2-7, with D possibly TRBD2 on 5 matching bases. Trimming removed 5 bases at V and 4 bases at J, with 12 bases between. Germline loops: CDR1 KGHSH, CDR2 LQKENI. This CDR3 has 13 residues. In DNA, the CDR3 is TGTGCCAGCTCATCGCAGGACTTTTACGAGCAGTACTTC. It translates to CASSSQDFYEQYF.

This sequence joins TRBV29-1 and TRBJ2-3; TRBD1 matches at 7 bases. In germline, CDR1 is SQVTM, CDR2 ANQGSEA. The trim removed 6 bases at V and 2 bases at J, leaving 5 bases unmatched. The CDR3 runs 13 residues. The CDR3 loop reads CSVLGQYTDTQYF. Here the CDR3 DNA reads TGCAGCGTGCTGGGACAGTACACAGATACGCAGTATTTT.

This chain links TRBV2 with TRBJ2-5; the match to TRBD2 covers 9 bases. CDR3 length: 14 residues. V was pared by 10 bases and J by 4 bases, with 10 bases of the junction left unmatched. Per germline, CDR1 SNHLY and CDR2 FYNNEI. The chain's CDR3 is CATGSSGRRETQYF. The CDR3 region has the DNA TGTGCCACCGGGAGTAGCGGGAGAAGAGAGACCCAGTACTTC.

The J gene is TRBJ1-5, the V gene TRBV28; 8 nucleotides align to TRBD1. Germline CDR1 and CDR2: MDHEN and SYDVKM. J lost 4 bases, V lost 4 bases, and 3 bases had no gene match. This CDR3 has 14 residues. The CDR3 coding sequence is TGTGCCAGCAGTTCGGACAGGGTGAATCAGCCCCAGCATTTT. Its translation is CASSSDRVNQPQHF.

The chain combines TRBV27 with TRBJ1-2, with no clear D. V lost 4 bases, J lost 3 bases, and 15 bases lay in between. The CDR3 loop spans 15 amino acids. CDR1 and CDR2 from the germline V gene are MNHEY and SMNVEV (reference sequence). CDR3: CASSSRATVYYGYTF. CDR3 nucleotides: TGTGCCAGCAGTTCCCGGGCTACTGTATACTATGGCTACACCTTC.

With respect to this clone: This sample includes further DNA sequences coding for the same CDR3. The V and J genes are TRBV5-1 and TRBJ2-7; 8 bases are shared with TRBD2. The CDR3 length is 14 residues. Germline loops: CDR1 SGHRS, CDR2 YFSETQ. V shed 3 bases and J 3 bases; nucleotides not matched to a gene: 5. The CDR3 reads CASSYSGTSYEQYF. CDR3 DNA sequence: TGCGCCAGCAGCTACTCCGGGACTAGCTACGAGCAGTACTTC.

This chain's CDR3 is CATAFGTDTQYF. The CDR3 coding sequence is TGTGCCACCGCATTTGGCACAGATACGCAGTATTTT. The chain links TRBV28 to TRBJ2-3; D not certain. The CDR3 spans 12 residues. Trimming left V 10 bases short and J 1 base short, with 9 bases between. Germline V gene data show CDR1 as MDHEN and CDR2 as SYDVKM.

V usage is TRBV20-1 and J usage is TRBJ2-5; D remains unclear. Deletions cut 6 bases from V and 8 bases from J, with 10 bases between. The germline gives CDR1 DFQATT, CDR2 SNEGSKA (reference sequence). This CDR3 spans 10 amino acids. Written as DNA, the CDR3 is TGCAGTGCCCTCGCCCTCACCCAGTACTTC. Its protein is CSALALTQYF.

The rearrangement joins TRBV7-9 to TRBJ1-2; weak D call: TRBD1 (5 bases). The V end lost 5 bases, the J end lost 2 bases, and 18 bases lay between the germline ends. CDR1 and CDR2 (germline): SEHNR, FQNEAQ (reference sequence). This CDR3 has 16 residues. The CDR3 DNA follows: TGTGCCAGCAGCGATAGAGGAGGGGCGACGAACTATGGCTACACCTTC. Encoded protein: CASSDRGGATNYGYTF.